The following is a T cell receptor beta chain sequence with its context. The antigen is unknown. TCRdb's table, derived via immunoSEQ multiplex PCR, lists solely in-frame clones and lacks some. The sample has roughly 120,000 clones, 88% seen once. The record originates from a study of T cell responses to AZD1222 COVID-19 vaccine. Study conclusions and caveats: Nearly half of spike-specific TCRs reportedly go after variant regions that carry no mutations. Clonal diversity was possibly underestimated; the donors were predominantly white British and more often female. Mapped onto spike, vaccine-associated CD4 TCRs spanned it and were dominant at 160-218 and 743-854.

This CDR3 is 15 amino acids long. The germline V and J ends were trimmed by 0 bases and 2 bases, with 10 bases remaining between them. J is TRBJ1-1 and V is TRBV23-1, with a tentative D call TRBD1 (6 bases). TRBV23-1 is an ORF; its function is uncertain. The sample here was peripheral blood, taken on day 0 of MenACWY control vaccination. The source is an adult in good health. The CDR3 protein is CASSQSGQTNTEAFF. CDR3 DNA sequence: TGCGCCAGCAGTCAATCCGGACAGACCAACACTGAAGCTTTCTTT.